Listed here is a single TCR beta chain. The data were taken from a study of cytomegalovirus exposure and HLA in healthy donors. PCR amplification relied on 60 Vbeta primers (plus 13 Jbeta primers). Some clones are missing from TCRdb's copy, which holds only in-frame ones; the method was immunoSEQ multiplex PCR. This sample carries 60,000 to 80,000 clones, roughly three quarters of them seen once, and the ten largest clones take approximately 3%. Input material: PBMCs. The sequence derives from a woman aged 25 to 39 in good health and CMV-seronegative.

The CDR3: CASSALDNPYYNEQFF. The CDR3 nucleotides are TGTGCCAGCAGCGCTCTTGACAATCCGTACTACAATGAGCAGTTCTTC. This chain connects TRBV9 to TRBJ2-1; D call uncertain. The V gene's germline CDR1 is SGDLS and CDR2 YYNGEE. V lost 3 bases to trimming and J lost 3 bases, with 16 bases between them. This CDR3 contains 16 residues. Together with reference TRBV9 and TRBJ2-1, the CDR3 gives the full variable domain: DSGVTQTPKHLITATGQRVTLRCSPRSGDLSVYWYQQSLDQGLQFLIQYYNGEERAKGNILERFSAQQFPDLHSELNLSSLELGDSALYFCASSALDNPYYNEQFFGPGTRLTVL.